The rows below give T cell receptor beta chains drawn from one sample of a study of OX40 agonist ivuxolimab in advanced cancers. Clones were sequenced by immunoSEQ multiplex PCR, and TCRdb holds only the in-frame ones, with some missing. The sample has tens of thousands of clones; around 86% are singletons. Material: CD4+ or CD8+ T cells sorted from blood, obtained in a trial of the OX40 agonist ivuxolimab. The receptors stem from an adult with an advanced solid tumor such as melanoma, head and neck, liver or kidney cancer. Each CDR3 is given with its conserved first and last residue. Fields, in order: J gene, V gene, CDR3 protein.

J: TRBJ1-3
V: TRBV5-6
CDR3: CASSYRDRIYF

J: TRBJ1-1
V: TRBV7-2
CDR3: CASRWTGTAEAFF

J: TRBJ2-1
V: TRBV28
CDR3: CASSLSLAGVNEQFF

J: TRBJ1-2
V: TRBV7-2
CDR3: CASSFGTGDGYTF

J: TRBJ2-3
V: TRBV19
CDR3: CASSARHILGDTQYF

J: TRBJ1-2
V: TRBV30
CDR3: CAWRGPGVGGYTF

J: TRBJ1-2
V: TRBV7-2
CDR3: CASSPHPQAGGYTF

J: TRBJ2-7
V: TRBV19
CDR3: CASGLAGEQYF

J: TRBJ1-4
V: TRBV7-9
CDR3: CASSQAPTFATNEKLFF

J: TRBJ2-5
V: TRBV11-2
CDR3: CASSLDGHQETQYF

J: TRBJ2-1
V: TRBV4-3
CDR3: CASSWDLGGEQFF

J: TRBJ1-1
V: TRBV9
CDR3: CASSAGGQGDTEAFF

J: TRBJ1-2
V: TRBV18
CDR3: CASSMTDNYGYTF

J: TRBJ2-7
V: TRBV28
CDR3: CASSSQLAGQGYEQYF

J: TRBJ2-7
V: TRBV4-2
CDR3: CASSQSEGVLDEQYF